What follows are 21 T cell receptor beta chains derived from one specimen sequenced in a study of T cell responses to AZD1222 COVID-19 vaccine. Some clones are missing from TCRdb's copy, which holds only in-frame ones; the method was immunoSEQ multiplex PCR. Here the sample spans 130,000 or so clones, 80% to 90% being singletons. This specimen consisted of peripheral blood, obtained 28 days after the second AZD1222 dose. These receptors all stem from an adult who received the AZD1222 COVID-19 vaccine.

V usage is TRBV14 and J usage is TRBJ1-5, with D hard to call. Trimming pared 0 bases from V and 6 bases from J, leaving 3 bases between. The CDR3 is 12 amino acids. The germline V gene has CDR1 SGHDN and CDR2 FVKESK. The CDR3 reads CASSQEGQPQHF. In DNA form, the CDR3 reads TGTGCCAGCAGCCAAGAGGGTCAGCCCCAGCATTTT.

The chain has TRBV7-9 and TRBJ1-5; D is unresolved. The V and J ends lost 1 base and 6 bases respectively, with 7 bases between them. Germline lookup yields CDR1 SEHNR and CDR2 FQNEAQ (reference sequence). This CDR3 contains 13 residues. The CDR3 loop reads CASSLDRGQPQHF. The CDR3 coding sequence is TGTGCCAGCAGCTTAGACCGGGGTCAGCCCCAGCATTTT.

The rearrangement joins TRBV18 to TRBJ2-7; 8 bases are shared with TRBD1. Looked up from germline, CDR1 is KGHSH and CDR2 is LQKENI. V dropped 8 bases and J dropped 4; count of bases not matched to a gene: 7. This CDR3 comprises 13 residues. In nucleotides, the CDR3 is TGTGCCAGCCAGGGGGCTAGACTGTACGAGCAGTACTTC. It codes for CASQGARLYEQYF.

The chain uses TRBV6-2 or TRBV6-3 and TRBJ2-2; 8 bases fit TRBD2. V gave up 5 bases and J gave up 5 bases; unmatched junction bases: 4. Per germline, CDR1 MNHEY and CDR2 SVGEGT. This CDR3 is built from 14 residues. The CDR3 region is CASSISGGTGELFF. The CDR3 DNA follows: TGTGCCAGCAGTATATCGGGAGGGACCGGGGAGCTGTTTTTT.

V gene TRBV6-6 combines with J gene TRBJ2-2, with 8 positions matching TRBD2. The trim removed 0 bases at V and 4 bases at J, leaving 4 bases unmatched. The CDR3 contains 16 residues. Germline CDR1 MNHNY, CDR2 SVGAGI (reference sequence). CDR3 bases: TGTGCCAGCAGTTACTCCCCCGGGGGGGTCACCGGGGAGCTGTTTTTT. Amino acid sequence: CASSYSPGGVTGELFF.

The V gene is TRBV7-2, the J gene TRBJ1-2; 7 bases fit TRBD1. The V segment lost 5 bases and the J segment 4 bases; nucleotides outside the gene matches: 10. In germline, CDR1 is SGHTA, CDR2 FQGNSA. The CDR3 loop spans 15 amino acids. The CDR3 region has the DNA TGTGCCAGCAGCCTCGGACAGGTGACCTCCTATGGCTACACCTTC. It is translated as CASSLGQVTSYGYTF.

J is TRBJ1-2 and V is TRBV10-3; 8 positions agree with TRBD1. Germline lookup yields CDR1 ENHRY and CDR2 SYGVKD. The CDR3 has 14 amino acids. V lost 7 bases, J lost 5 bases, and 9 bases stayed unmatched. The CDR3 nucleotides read TGTGCCATCACCTCAGGGGGCGAGGGGTATGGCTACACCTTC. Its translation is CAITSGGEGYGYTF.

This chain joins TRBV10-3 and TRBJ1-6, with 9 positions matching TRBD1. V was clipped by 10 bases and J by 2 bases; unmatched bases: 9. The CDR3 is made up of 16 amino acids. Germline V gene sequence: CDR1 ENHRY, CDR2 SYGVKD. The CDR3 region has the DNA TGTGCCAGCACCTTGGGACAGGGCGCCTATAATTCACCCCTCCACTTT. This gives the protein CASTLGQGAYNSPLHF.

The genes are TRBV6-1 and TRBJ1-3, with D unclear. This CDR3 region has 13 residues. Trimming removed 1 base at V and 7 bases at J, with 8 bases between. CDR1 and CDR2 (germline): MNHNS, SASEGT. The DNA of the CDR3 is TGTGCCAGCAGTGAAGGAGGCGGTAACACCATATATTTT. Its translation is CASSEGGGNTIYF.

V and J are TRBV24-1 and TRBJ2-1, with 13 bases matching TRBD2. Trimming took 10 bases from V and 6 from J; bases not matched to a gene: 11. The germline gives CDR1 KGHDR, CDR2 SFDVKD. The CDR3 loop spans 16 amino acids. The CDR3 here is CATIPHGLAGANEQFF. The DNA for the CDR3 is TGTGCCACTATCCCCCACGGACTAGCGGGAGCCAATGAGCAGTTCTTC.

The CDR3 DNA reads TGTGCCAGTAGGACAGGGGAGGATAACTATGGCTACACCTTC. Protein product: CASRTGEDNYGYTF. The chain employs TRBV19 and TRBJ1-2; TRBD1 agrees at 8 bases. The CDR3 runs 14 residues. Germline-derived CDR1 and CDR2 are LNHDA and SQIVND (reference sequence). Losses at the gene ends were 6 bases for V and 1 base for J; bases not matched to a gene: 4.

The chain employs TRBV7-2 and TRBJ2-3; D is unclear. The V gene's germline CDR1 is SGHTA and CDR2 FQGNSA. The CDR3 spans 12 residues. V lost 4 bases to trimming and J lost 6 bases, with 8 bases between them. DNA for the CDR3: TGTGCCAGCAGCTATAGTCGGGATACGCAGTATTTT. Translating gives CASSYSRDTQYF.

CDR3 sequence: CASSPPGAAEKLFF. As DNA, the CDR3 is TGTGCCAGCAGCCCCCCGGGGGCAGCCGAAAAACTGTTTTTT. The J gene is TRBJ1-4, the V gene TRBV7-9; possibly TRBD1 for D (6 bases). Germline CDR1 is SEHNR and CDR2 is FQNEAQ (reference sequence). The CDR3 has 14 residues. V dropped 5 bases and J dropped 8 bases, with 15 bases sitting between them.

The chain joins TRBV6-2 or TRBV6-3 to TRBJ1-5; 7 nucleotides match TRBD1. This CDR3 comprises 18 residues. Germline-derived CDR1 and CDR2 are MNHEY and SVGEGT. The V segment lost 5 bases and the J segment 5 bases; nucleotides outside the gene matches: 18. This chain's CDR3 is CASSPPQGPHGTYQPQHF. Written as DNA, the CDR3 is TGTGCCAGCAGTCCCCCACAGGGGCCCCATGGGACTTATCAGCCCCAGCATTTT.

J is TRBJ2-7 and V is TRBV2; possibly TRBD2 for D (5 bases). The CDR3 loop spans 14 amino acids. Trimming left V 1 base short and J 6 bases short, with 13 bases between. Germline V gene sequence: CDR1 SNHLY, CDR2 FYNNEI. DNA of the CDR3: TGTGCCAGCAGTGAAGTCGGGGAGAAGGGCGAGCAGTACTTC. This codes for CASSEVGEKGEQYF.

The CDR3: CASSQGSPGYGYTF. CDR3 nucleotide sequence: TGTGCCAGCAGCCAAGGGTCCCCCGGGTATGGCTACACCTTC. V gene TRBV7-2 combines with J gene TRBJ1-2; D is unclear. V was trimmed by 5 bases and J by 5 bases, leaving 15 bases between them. Germline V gene lookup returns CDR1 SGHTA and CDR2 FQGNSA. The CDR3 spans 14 residues.

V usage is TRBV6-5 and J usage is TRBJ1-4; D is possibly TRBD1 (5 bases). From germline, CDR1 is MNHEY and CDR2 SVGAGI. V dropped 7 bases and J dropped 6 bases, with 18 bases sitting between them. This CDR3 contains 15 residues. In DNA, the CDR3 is TGTGCCAGCATTCGAGGGGCGGGTGGTTATGAAAAACTGTTTTTT. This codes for CASIRGAGGYEKLFF.

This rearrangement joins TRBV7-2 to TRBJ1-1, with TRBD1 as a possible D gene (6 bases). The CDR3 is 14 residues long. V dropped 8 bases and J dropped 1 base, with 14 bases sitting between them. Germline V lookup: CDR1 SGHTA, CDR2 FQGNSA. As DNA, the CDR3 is TGTGCCAGCGGGGTAGGGGGAGGGAACACTGAAGCTTTCTTT. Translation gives CASGVGGGNTEAFF. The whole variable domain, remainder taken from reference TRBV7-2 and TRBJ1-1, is GAGVSQSPSNKVTEKGKDVELRCDPISGHTALYWYRQSLGQGLEFLIYFQGNSAPDKSGLPSDRFSAERTGGSVSTLTIQRTQQEDSAVYLCASGVGGGNTEAFFGQGTRLTVV.

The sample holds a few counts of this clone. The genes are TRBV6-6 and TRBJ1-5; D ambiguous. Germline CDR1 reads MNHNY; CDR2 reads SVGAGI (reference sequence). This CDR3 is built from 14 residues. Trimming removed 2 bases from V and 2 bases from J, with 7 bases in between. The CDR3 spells CASSYGQGNQPQHF. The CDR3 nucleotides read TGTGCCAGCAGTTACGGGCAGGGCAATCAGCCCCAGCATTTT.

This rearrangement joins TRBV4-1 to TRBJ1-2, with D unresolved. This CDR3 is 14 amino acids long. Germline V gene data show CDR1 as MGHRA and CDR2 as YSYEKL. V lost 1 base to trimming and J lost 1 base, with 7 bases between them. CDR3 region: CASSQGPINYGYTF. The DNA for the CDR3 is TGCGCCAGCAGCCAAGGTCCCATTAACTATGGCTACACCTTC.

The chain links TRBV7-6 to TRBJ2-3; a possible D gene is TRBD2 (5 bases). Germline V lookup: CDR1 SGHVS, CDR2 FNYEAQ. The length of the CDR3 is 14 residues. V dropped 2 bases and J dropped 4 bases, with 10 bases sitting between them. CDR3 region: CASSLTSKADTQYF. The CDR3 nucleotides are TGTGCCAGCAGCTTAACTAGTAAAGCAGATACGCAGTATTTT.